This T cell receptor beta chain was sequenced for a study of regulatory T cells in long-lasting Graves disease (dated by TCRdb to the early 2020s). About the full investigation: In the newly diagnosed Graves' disease group, patients had been taking antithyroid drugs for less than 3 months. This study used TCR sequencing and RNA sequencing of peripheral blood to compare persistent Graves' disease patients against newly diagnosed Graves' disease patients. The study was registered as a clinical trial and conducted in China. A total of roughly 35 samples were covered by TCR sequencing, comprising around 13 persistent and roughly 20 newly diagnosed Graves' disease patients. Overall study outcomes, separate from this receptor: Peripheral blood alone was examined, since thyroid tissue, which constituted the primary lesion, could not be accessed. The authors acknowledged the small sample size as a limitation that may reduce accuracy. Patients with persistent disease shared more public clonotypes (around 2,500) than newly diagnosed patients did (about 970). Only the TCR beta chain was sequenced and analyzed. TRBV28, TRBJ1-2 and TRBJ2-5 were preferentially used in persistent disease, while TRBV20-1 and TRBJ2-1 were favored in newly diagnosed disease. Compared with newly diagnosed patients, persistent Graves' disease patients had lower TCR Shannon entropy and fewer highly expanded clones, which suggests clonal expansion.

CDR1 and CDR2 were assigned from the germline V gene as SGHRS and YFSETQ. Including cysteine and phenylalanine, the CDR3 has 14 amino acids. Only the CDR3 DNA stays, 42 bases, in frame from base 1. A distance of 15 bases separates the germline ends of V and J, which lose 4 bases and 5 bases respectively. This clonotype was counted many times. Its antigen has not been determined. Base quality data are lacking; no much larger clone is found one base away. The intended sense of this specimen's time point label: newly diagnosed GD, antithyroid drugs for less than 3 months. For both TCR sequencing and RNA sequencing, RNA was extracted from PBMCs in TRIzol. Graves' disease was diagnosed according to American Thyroid Association guidelines. Patients were recruited from an endocrinology department in Xi'an, China. Each patient gave roughly 8.4 milliliters of peripheral blood, collected in an EDTA anticoagulant tube. PBMCs were isolated by Ficoll Paque Plus density gradient separation without further T cell sorting. RNA quality was checked with an Agilent 2100 Bioanalyzer and agarose gel, and concentration with a NanoDrop 2000.

The method behind the library was multiplex PCR. Sequenced using an Illumina HiSeq 4000. CDR3 regions were amplified by Arm-PCR with iRepertoire HTBI primers to construct TCR beta libraries. Gel purification was performed on PCR products prior to sequencing. In the paper's pipeline: A total of 62 TRBV and 14 TRBJ segments were identified across samples and were used for gene usage analysis of CDR3 amino acid clonotypes. COPE and FqMerger were used to merge the filtered high-quality paired reads into contigs. BLAST was used to align contigs to the IMGT TRBV, TRBD and TRBJ reference genes, and CDR3 was defined following IMGT. Highly expanded clones were defined as clonotypes with a frequency above 0.1%. Repertoire diversity was measured by Shannon entropy, and V-J evenness by the Gini coefficient. Public clonotypes were defined as clonotypes shared by more than one individual. Through fastp at Q25 and MiXCR, TCRdb rebuilt clones from the public reads, retaining in-frame beta chains. For every CDR3 protein sequence, its rows merge into one entry that carries the most common genes and DNA. Here the V and J calls rest on TCRdb's processing, not on the authors' analysis. The sample has over 500,000 distinct CDR3 sequences on record, around 15% of them singletons. More than 10% of the sample is held by the ten biggest clonotypes.

These data also formed part of another study, on T cells in Graves' hyperthyroidism and ophthalmopathy. Per the second study: Graves' hyperthyroidism was defined as stable when no progression to ophthalmopathy occurred over 18 months of follow-up. Hyperthyroidism patients were aged 18 to 65 years and newly diagnosed, with disease duration of less than 2 months. Patients with uncontrolled infections, other autoimmune diseases, pregnancy or lactation were excluded. Diagnoses were based on clinical symptoms, serum thyroxine and TRAb, thyroid ultrasound and orbital computed tomography. A first-round RT-PCR of the TCR CDR3 used the HTBI primer set with the Qiagen OneStep RT-PCR kit. Most expanded thyroid clonotypes (frequency above 0.001) were also found in blood, which suggests that blood repertoires may mirror thyroid immune responses. A model built on a 13 V-J signature distinguished ophthalmopathy from stable hyperthyroidism, reaching roughly 88% sensitivity and around 82% specificity in cross-validation and 80%/75% in testing. During validation, the model predicted progression to ophthalmopathy a median of about 6.3 months ahead of onset, with around 71% sensitivity and more than 72% specificity. A discovery cohort of about 96 patients, 43 with Graves' ophthalmopathy and 55 to 60 with stable Graves' hyperthyroidism, was used to find distinguishing TCR V-J signatures. Whether ophthalmopathy could be predicted prospectively was tested in an independent validation cohort made up of 18 to 20 hyperthyroidism patients plus 17 patients who later progressed to ophthalmopathy. The 100 or so discovery patients were randomly split 7:3 into training and test sets. The study also compared thyroid tissue and blood T-cell repertoires from five or six Graves' hyperthyroidism patients. After sampling, hyperthyroidism patients received methimazole starting at 30 mg daily, and ophthalmopathy patients received high-dose intravenous methylprednisolone. Libraries were constructed in a second round of multiplex PCR, after which size selection and purification were carried out. Libraries were sequenced paired-end with 100 bp reads on an Illumina HiSeq2000. SOAPnuke was used to process the raw data, throwing out any read that contained adapters or uncalled bases, had a mean Phred below 15, or lacked an exact constant-primer or identifier match. High-quality paired reads were merged using COPE v1.2.5, and each unique nucleotide sequence was defined as a clonotype. Clonotypes were aligned to IMGT TRBV, TRBD and TRBJ reference segments using MiTCR v1.1. Only V-J combinations with frequency above 0.0001, covering approximately 99% of repertoires, were analysed. A TCS score was defined as the ratio between F50 (clonal expansion) and ExV (chaos), using BLOSUM62-based TCRdist between CDR3 peptides within each V-J. Welch's t-statistics and random forest reduced approximately 520 V-J features to some 14, which were used in a naive Bayes classifier (R e1071). Sample size was not statistically predetermined, and investigators were not blinded to group allocation. According to the paper, TCR Vbeta CDR3 sequencing was carried out on roughly 130 peripheral blood samples, which came from fewer than 50 ophthalmopathy, around 74 hyperthyroidism and approximately 17 progressor patients.

The rearranged segments are TRBV5-1 and TRBJ1-2, with TRBD1 tentatively as D gene (6 bases match). This clonotype was obtained from a man younger than 35 with Graves disease. Donor details come from another sample of the same person, matched by shared clones. Sequenced material: peripheral blood mononuclear cells (PBMCs), taken at new diagnosis, from a patient treated with antithyroid drugs. The CDR3 reads as follows: CASSGEERGYGYTF. The nucleotide sequence is given as TGCGCCAGCAGCGGAGAGGAGAGGGGGTATGGCTACACCTTC.